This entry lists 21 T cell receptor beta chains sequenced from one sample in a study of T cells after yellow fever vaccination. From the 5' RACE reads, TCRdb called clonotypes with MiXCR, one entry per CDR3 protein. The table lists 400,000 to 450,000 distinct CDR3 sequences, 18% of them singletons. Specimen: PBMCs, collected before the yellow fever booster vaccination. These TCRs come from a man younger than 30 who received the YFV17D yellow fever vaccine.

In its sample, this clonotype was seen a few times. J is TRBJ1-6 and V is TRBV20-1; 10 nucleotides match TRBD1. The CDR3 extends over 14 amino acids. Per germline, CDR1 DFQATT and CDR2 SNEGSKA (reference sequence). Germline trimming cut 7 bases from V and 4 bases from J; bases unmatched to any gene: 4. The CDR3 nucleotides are TGCAGTGGACAGGGGGCCCTGTATAATTCACCCCTCCACTTT. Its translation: CSGQGALYNSPLHF.

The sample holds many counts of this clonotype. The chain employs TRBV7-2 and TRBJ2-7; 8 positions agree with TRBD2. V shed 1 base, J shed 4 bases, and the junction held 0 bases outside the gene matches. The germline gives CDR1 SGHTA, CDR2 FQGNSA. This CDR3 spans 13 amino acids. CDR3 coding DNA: TGTGCCAGCAGCTTAGGCGGGGGGTACGAGCAGTACTTC. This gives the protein CASSLGGGYEQYF. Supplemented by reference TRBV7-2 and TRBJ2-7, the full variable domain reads GAGVSQSPSNKVTEKGKDVELRCDPISGHTALYWYRQSLGQGLEFLIYFQGNSAPDKSGLPSDRFSAERTGGSVSTLTIQRTQQEDSAVYLCASSLGGGYEQYFGPGTRLTVT.

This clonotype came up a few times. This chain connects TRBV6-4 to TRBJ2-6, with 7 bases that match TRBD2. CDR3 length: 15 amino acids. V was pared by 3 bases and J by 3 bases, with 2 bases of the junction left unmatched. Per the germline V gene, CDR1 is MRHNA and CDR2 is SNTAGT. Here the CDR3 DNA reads TGTGCCAGCAGTGAATCTAGCGGTGGGGCCAACGTCCTGACTTTC. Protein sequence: CASSESSGGANVLTF.

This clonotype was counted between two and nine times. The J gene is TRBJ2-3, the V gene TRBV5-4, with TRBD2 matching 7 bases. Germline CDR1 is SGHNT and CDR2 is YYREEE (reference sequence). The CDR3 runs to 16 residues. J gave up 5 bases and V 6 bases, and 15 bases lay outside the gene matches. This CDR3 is CASTPWASGPGDTQYF. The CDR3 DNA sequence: TGTGCCAGCACCCCCTGGGCTAGCGGCCCGGGAGATACGCAGTATTTT.

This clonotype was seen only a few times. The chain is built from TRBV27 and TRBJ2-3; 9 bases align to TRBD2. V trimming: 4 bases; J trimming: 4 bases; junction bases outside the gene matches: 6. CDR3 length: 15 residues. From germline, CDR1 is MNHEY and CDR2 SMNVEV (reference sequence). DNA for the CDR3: TGTGCCAGCAGTTGGCTAGCGGGGAATGCAGATACGCAGTATTTT. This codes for CASSWLAGNADTQYF.

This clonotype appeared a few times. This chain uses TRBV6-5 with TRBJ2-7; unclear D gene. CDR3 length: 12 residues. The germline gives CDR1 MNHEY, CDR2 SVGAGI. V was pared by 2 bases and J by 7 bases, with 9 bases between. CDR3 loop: CASSYALGEQYF. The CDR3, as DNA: TGTGCCAGCAGTTACGCCTTGGGGGAGCAGTACTTC.

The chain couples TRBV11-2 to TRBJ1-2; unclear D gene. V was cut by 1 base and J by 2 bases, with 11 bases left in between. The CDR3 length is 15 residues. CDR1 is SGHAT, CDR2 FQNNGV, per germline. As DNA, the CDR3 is TGTGCCAGCAGCTTAGTTCCAGCACCGAACTATGGCTACACCTTC. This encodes CASSLVPAPNYGYTF.

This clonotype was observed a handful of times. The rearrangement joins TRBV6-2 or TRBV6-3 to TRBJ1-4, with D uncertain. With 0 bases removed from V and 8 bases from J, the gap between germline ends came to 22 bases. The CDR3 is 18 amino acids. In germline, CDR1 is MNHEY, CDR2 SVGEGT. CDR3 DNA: TGTGCCAGCAGTTACTCGATACATCTCGTGGCGACCTACGAAAAACTGTTTTTT. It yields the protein CASSYSIHLVATYEKLFF.

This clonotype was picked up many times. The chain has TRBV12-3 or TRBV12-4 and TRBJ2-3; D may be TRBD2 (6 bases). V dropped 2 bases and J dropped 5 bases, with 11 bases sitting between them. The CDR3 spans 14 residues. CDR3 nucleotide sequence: TGTGCCAGCAGTTTATTACTAGCTGGAGATACGCAGTATTTT. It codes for CASSLLLAGDTQYF.

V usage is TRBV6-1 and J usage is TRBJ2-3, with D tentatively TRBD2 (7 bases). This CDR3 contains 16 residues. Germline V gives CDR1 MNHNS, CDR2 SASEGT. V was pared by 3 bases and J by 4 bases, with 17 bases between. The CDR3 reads CASSDSGRGRADTQYF. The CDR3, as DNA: TGTGCCAGCAGTGACTCTGGGCGGGGGCGCGCAGATACGCAGTATTTT.

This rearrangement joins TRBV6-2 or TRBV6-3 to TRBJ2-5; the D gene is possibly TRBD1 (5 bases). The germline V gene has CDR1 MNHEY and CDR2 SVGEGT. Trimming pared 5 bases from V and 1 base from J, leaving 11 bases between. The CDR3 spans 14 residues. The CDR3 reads CASSLDSLQETQYF. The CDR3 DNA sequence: TGTGCCAGCAGTCTCGACAGCCTCCAAGAGACCCAGTACTTC.

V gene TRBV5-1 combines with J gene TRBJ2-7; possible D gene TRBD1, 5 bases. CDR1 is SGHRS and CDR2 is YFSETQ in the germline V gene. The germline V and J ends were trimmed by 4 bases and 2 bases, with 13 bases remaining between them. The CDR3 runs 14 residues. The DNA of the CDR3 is TGCGCCAGCAGCCCTATGGCAGGGCCCTACGAGCAGTACGTC. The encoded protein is CASSPMAGPYEQYV.

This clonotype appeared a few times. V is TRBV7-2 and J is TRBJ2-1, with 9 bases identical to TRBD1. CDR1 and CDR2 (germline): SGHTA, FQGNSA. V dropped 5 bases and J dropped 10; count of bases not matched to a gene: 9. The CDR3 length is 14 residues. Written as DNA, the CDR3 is TGTGCCAGCAGCCGTGAGGGACAGGGACGGGAGCAGTTCTTC. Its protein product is CASSREGQGREQFF.

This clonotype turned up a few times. CDR3 sequence: CATSPRVAGQPQHF. Here the CDR3 DNA reads TGTGCCACCTCCCCCCGGGTGGCGGGTCAGCCCCAGCATTTT. The rearrangement links TRBV6-2 or TRBV6-3 to TRBJ1-5, with D uncertain. In germline, CDR1 is MNHEY, CDR2 SVGEGT. The V end was cut by 10 bases, the J end by 6 bases, with 19 bases between. The CDR3 contains 14 residues.

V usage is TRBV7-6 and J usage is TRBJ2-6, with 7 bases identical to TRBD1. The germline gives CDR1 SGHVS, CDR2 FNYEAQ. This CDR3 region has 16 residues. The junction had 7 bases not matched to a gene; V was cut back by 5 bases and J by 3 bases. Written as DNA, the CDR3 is TGTGCCAGCAGCCAAACAGGGGCTTTTGGGGCCAACGTCCTGACTTTC. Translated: CASSQTGAFGANVLTF.

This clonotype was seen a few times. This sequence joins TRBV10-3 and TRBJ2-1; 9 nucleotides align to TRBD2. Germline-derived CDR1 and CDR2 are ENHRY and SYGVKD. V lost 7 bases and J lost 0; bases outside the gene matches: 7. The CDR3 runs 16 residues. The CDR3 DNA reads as TGTGCCATCACCTCAGCGGGGGGCCCCTCCTACAATGAGCAGTTCTTC. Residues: CAITSAGGPSYNEQFF.

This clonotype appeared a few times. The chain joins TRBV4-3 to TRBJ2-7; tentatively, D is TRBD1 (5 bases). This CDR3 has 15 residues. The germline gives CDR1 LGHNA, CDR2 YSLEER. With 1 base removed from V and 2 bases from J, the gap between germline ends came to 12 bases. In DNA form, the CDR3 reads TGCGCCAGCAGCCAAGGGCTCGACAGTACCTACGAGCAGTACTTC. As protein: CASSQGLDSTYEQYF.

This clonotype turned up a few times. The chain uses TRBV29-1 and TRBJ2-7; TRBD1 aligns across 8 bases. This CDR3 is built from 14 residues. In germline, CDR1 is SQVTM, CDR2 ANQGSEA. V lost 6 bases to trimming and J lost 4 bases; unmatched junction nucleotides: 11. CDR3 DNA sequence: TGCAGCGTGGGTCAGGGGGCCGTACCGTACGAGCAGTACTTC. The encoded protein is CSVGQGAVPYEQYF.

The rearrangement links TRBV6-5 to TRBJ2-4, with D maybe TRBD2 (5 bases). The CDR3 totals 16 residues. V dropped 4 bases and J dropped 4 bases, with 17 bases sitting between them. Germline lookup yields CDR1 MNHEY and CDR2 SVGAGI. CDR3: CASSWLPASSKNIQYF. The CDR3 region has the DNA TGTGCCAGCAGTTGGCTTCCAGCTAGCTCAAAAAACATTCAGTACTTC.

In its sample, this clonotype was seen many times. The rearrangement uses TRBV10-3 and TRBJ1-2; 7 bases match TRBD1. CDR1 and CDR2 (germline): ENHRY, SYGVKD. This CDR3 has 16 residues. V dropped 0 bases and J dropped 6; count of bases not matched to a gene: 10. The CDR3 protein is CAISESYLRQGDGYTF. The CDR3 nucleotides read TGTGCCATCAGTGAGTCGTACCTCAGACAGGGCGATGGCTACACCTTC.

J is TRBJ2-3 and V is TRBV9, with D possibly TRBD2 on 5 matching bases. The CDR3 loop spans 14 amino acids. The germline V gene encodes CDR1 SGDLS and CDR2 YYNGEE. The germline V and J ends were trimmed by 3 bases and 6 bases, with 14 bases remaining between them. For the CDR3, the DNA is TGTGCCAGCAGCGGTCCCCCCCGGAGGGATACGCAGTATTTT. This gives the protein CASSGPPRRDTQYF.